This T cell receptor beta chain came from a study of CD8 T cells in Susac syndrome. Overall study findings and caveats: It was acknowledged in the study that the number of individuals who were included in its TCR sequencing and HLA analysis was relatively small.

Concerning this clonotype itself: Antigen specificity is unknown.

The CDR3 extends over 15 amino acids. Trimming at V came to 3 bases and at J to 0 bases, leaving 2 bases not matched to a gene. The germline gives CDR1 SGHRS, CDR2 YFSETQ. Random hexamers primed reverse transcription of about 0.45 to 1 ug RNA. TCRdb itself ran the immunoSEQ multiplex PCR reads through MiXCR, one entry per CDR3 protein. The sample has some 250,000 distinct CDR3 sequences; 96% are singletons. The rearrangement links TRBV5-1 to TRBJ2-1; TRBD1 agrees at 8 bases. This receptor was obtained from a human donor with Susac syndrome. The specimen sequenced was CD4+ T cells from PBMCs. As DNA, the CDR3 is TGCGCCAGCAGCTCCGGACAGGGCTCCTACAATGAGCAGTTCTTC. It is translated as CASSSGQGSYNEQFF.